This T cell receptor (beta chain) was found in a study of Graves' ophthalmopathy and Graves' hyperthyroidism (dated by TCRdb to the late 2010s). Study-wide context: Peripheral blood was collected before any treatment was given, at the time of initial diagnosis. The roughly 100 discovery patients were randomly split 7:3 into training and test sets. The study used TCR beta repertoire signatures to distinguish Graves' ophthalmopathy from Graves' hyperthyroidism and to predict progression to ophthalmopathy. In total, 135 blood samples were TCR-sequenced: roughly 45 ophthalmopathy, under 80 hyperthyroidism and 17 hyperthyroidism-to-ophthalmopathy patients. Once sampling was done, hyperthyroidism patients were given methimazole at a starting dose of 30 mg daily, while ophthalmopathy patients were given high-dose intravenous methylprednisolone. For independent validation, a separate cohort was made up of 18 hyperthyroidism patients plus 17 patients who later progressed from hyperthyroidism to ophthalmopathy. T-cell repertoires of thyroid tissue and blood were compared in a handful of hyperthyroidism patients. To explore V-J signatures that distinguish ophthalmopathy from hyperthyroidism, a discovery set of roughly 98 patients was enrolled, made up of 43 with ophthalmopathy and some 58 with stable hyperthyroidism.

CDR1 MNHNS and CDR2 SASEGT were looked up in the germline V gene. A distance of 13 bases separates the germline ends of V and J, which lose 6 bases and 5 bases respectively. The CDR3, cysteine through phenylalanine, is 13 amino acids long. Left in the record is the CDR3 DNA by itself, 39 bases read in frame from the first base. Broader findings and caveats from the paper: Among expanded thyroid clonotypes with frequency above 0.001, most also showed up in blood, which suggests that blood repertoires may reflect the thyroid immune response. No statistical method was used to set the sample size in advance, and the investigators knew which group each participant was assigned to. In validation, the model predicted ophthalmopathy progression with more than 70% sensitivity and 72.22% specificity; fewer than 15 predicted patients were CT-confirmed with GO in a median of around 6 months. In cross-validation, the 13-signature model distinguished ophthalmopathy from stable hyperthyroidism with approximately 88% sensitivity and around 81% specificity, and in the test set the corresponding values were roughly 80% and 76%.

TCR beta CDR3 regions were amplified from RNA transcripts for repertoire sequencing. A first-round RT-PCR used HTBI primers with the Qiagen OneStep RT-PCR kit, followed by a second-round multiplex PCR, size selection and purification. Libraries were sequenced paired-end with 100 bp reads on an Illumina HiSeq2000. As for the authors' bioinformatics: SOAPnuke was used to process the reads, removing any read that contained adapters or uncalled bases, had a mean Phred below 15, or lacked an exact match to the constant primer or identifier. COPE v1.2.5 was used to merge high-quality paired reads. Unique nucleotide sequences were defined as clonotypes and aligned to IMGT TRB V, D and J references using MiTCR v1.1. Analysis was restricted to V-J combinations with a frequency above 0.0001, which covered just over 98% of repertoires. A TCR clonal expansion and chaos score per V-J combination was defined as the ratio of F50 clonal expansion to chaos observed in the TCRdist matrix. Welch's t-statistics and random forest were used to narrow the features down to around 13 V-J combinations, which were then fed into a naive Bayes classifier. Thyroid-blood repertoire similarity was quantified with the Morisita-Horn index. TCRdb took the public reads, trimmed them with fastp at Q25, ran MiXCR for clone calling and kept in-frame beta chains. Identical CDR3 protein sequences are pooled into one entry, listed with their most common genes and DNA. The V and J calls and clone size come from TCRdb's table, not from the authors' own analysis. This sample lists about 150,000 distinct CDR3 sequences; around two fifths were detected once. Under 7% of the sample goes to the ten largest clones.

The table lists this clonotype with many counts. What this receptor recognizes is not known. No base quality information exists; no much larger clone differs at one position. The ophthalmopathy patients had moderately to severely active disease, with a Clinical Activity Score of 3 or higher, a NOSPECS grade of 4 or higher, and a disease duration of less than 3 months. Patients with other autoimmune diseases, uncontrolled infections, pregnancy or lactation were excluded. Diagnosis relied on clinical symptoms, serum thyroxine, TRAb, thyroid ultrasound and orbital computed tomography. PBMCs were isolated from 10 ml of fresh peripheral blood by Ficoll-Paque density gradient centrifugation. Total RNA was extracted using Trizol reagent, and RNA quality was checked on an Agilent 2100 Bioanalyzer.

The receptor's source is a woman between 35 and 50 years old with Graves' ophthalmopathy. Donor details come from another sample of the same person, matched by shared clones. The rearranged chain carries TRBV6-1 and TRBJ1-1; a tentative D match to TRBD1 spans 5 bases. The material sequenced was peripheral blood. The CDR3 loop reads CASRDQGGTEAFF. The sequenced DNA: TGTGCCAGCAGAGACCAGGGAGGTACTGAAGCTTTCTTT.